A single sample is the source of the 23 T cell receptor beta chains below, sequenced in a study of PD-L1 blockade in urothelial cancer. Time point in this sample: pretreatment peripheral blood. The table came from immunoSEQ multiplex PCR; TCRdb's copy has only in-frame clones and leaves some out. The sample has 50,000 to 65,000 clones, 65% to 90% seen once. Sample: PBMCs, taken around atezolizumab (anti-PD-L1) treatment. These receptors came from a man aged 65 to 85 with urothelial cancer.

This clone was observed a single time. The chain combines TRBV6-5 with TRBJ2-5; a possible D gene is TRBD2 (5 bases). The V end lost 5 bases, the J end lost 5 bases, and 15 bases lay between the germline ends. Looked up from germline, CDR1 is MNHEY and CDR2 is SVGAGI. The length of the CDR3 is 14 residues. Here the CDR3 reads CASSISPPGETQYF. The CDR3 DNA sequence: TGTGCCAGCAGTATCTCCCCACCGGGGGAGACCCAGTACTTC.

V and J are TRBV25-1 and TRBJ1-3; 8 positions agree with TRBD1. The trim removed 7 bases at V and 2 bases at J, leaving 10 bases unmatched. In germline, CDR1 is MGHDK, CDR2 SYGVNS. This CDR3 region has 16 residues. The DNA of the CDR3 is TGTGCCAGCACCGAGTATGGGACAGGCACTGGAAACACCATATATTTT. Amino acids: CASTEYGTGTGNTIYF.

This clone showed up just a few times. The CDR3 nucleotides are TGTGCCAGCAGCTCCGAGCGGGAGGGCCGCAATGAGCAGTTCTTC. It specifies CASSSEREGRNEQFF. The chain is built from TRBV11-3 and TRBJ2-1, with 10 positions matching TRBD2. This CDR3 spans 15 amino acids. V was pared by 4 bases and J by 6 bases, with 6 bases of the junction left unmatched. Germline CDR1 reads SGHNT; CDR2 reads YENEEA.

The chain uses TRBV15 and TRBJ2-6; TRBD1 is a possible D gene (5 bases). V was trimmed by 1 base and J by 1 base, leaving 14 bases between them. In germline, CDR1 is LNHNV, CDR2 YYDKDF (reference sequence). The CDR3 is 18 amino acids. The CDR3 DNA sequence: TGTGCCACCAGCAGAGGGAGACAGCCCCAGTCTGGGGCCAACGTCCTGACTTTC. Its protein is CATSRGRQPQSGANVLTF.

CDR3 nucleotides: TGCGCCAGCAGCTTGAGGGACAGGGTCCATGAGCAGTTCTTC. Residues: CASSLRDRVHEQFF. The V and J genes are TRBV5-1 and TRBJ2-1; 9 bases fit TRBD1. In germline, CDR1 is SGHRS, CDR2 YFSETQ. The CDR3 sequence is 14 residues long. The ends lost 1 base at V and 8 bases at J; junction bases unmatched: 4.

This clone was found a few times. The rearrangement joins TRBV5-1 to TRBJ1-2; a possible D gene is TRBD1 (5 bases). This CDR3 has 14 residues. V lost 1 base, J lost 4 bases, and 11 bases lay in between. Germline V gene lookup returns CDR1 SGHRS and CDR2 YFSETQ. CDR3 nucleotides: TGCGCCAGCAGCTTGACGGGGGTTGGCTATGGCTACACCTTC. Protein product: CASSLTGVGYGYTF. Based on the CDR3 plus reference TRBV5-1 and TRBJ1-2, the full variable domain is KAGVTQTPRYLIKTRGQQVTLSCSPISGHRSVSWYQQTPGQGLQFLFEYFSETQRNKGNFPGRFSGRQFSNSRSEMNVSTLELGDSALYLCASSLTGVGYGYTFGSGTRLTVV.

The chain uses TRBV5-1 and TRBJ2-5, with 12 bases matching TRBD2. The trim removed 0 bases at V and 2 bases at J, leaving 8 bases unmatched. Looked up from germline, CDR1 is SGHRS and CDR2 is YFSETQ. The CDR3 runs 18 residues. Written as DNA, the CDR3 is TGCGCCAGCAGCTTGGGAAGACCTGGACTAGCGGGACAAGAGACCCAGTACTTC. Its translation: CASSLGRPGLAGQETQYF.

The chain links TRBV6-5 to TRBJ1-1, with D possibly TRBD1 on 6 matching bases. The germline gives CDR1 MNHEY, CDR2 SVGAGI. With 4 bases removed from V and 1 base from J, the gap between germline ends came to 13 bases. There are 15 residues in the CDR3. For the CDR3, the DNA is TGTGCCAGCAGTTCCTCGGACAGAGGGAACACTGAAGCTTTCTTT. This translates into CASSSSDRGNTEAFF.

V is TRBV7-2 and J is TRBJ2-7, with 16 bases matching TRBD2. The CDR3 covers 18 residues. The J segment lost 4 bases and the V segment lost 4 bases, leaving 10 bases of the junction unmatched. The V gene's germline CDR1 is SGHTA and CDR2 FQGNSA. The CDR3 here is CASSSGTSGRAGRYEQYF. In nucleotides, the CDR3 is TGTGCCAGCAGCTCCGGGACTAGCGGGAGGGCCGGTCGGTACGAGCAGTACTTC.

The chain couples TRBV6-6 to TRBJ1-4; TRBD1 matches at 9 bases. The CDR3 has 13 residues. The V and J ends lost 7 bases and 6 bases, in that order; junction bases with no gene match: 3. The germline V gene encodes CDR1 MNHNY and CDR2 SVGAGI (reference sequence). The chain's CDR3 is CASTGQGDEKLFF. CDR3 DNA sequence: TGTGCCAGCACGGGACAGGGTGATGAAAAACTGTTTTTT.

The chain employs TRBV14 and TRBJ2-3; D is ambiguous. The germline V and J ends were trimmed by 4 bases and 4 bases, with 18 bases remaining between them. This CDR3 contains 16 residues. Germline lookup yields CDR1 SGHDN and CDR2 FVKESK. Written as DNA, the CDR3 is TGTGCCAGCAGCCCCCGACCCGACCGGAGCGCAGATACGCAGTATTTT. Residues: CASSPRPDRSADTQYF.

CDR3: CASSLMGPTGELFF. The CDR3 DNA is TGTGCCAGCAGCTTAATGGGCCCTACCGGGGAGCTGTTTTTT. This rearrangement joins TRBV11-2 to TRBJ2-2; D remains unclear. Germline V gives CDR1 SGHAT, CDR2 FQNNGV. CDR3 length equals 14 residues. Trimming left V 2 bases short and J 5 bases short, with 9 bases between.

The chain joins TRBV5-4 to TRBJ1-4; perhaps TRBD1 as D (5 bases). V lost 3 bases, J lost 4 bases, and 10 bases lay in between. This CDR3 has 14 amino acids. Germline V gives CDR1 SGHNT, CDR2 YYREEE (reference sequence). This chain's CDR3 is CASSSGGFNEKLFF. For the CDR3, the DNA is TGTGCCAGCAGCTCCGGGGGATTTAATGAAAAACTGTTTTTT.

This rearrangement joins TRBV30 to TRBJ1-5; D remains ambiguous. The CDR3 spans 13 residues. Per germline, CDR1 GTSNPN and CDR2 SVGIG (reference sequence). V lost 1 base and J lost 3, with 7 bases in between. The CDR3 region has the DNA TGTGCCTGGAGTGGGACTATCAATCAGCCCCAGCATTTT. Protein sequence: CAWSGTINQPQHF.

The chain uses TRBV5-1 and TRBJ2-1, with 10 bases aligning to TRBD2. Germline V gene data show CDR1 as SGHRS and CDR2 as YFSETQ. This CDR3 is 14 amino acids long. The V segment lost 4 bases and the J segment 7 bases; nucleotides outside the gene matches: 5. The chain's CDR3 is CASSPGLASNEQFF. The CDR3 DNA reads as TGCGCCAGCAGCCCGGGACTAGCGTCTAATGAGCAGTTCTTC.

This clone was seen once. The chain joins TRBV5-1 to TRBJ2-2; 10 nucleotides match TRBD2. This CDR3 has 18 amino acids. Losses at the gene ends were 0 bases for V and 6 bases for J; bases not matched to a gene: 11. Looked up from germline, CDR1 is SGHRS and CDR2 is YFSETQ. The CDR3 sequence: CASSLGSSGSTKPGELFF. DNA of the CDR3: TGCGCCAGCAGCTTGGGATCTAGCGGGAGTACCAAGCCCGGGGAGCTGTTTTTT.

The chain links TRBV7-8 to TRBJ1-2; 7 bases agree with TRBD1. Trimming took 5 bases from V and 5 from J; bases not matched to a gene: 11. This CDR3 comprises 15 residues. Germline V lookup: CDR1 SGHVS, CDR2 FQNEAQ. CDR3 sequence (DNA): TGTGCCAGCAGCAGAGGGGGAGCACAGGGGTATGGCTACACCTTC. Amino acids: CASSRGGAQGYGYTF.

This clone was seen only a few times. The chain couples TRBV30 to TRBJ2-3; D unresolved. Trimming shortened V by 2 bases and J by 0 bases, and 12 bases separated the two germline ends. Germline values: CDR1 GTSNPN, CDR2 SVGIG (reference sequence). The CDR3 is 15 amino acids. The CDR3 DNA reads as TGTGCCTGGAGTACCGGGTCCGCTAGCACAGATACGCAGTATTTT. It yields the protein CAWSTGSASTDTQYF.

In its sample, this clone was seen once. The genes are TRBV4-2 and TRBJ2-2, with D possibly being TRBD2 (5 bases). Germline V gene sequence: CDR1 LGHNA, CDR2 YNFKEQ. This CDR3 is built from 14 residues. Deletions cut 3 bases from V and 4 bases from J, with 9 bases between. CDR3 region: CASSQITSTGELFF. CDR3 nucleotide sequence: TGTGCCAGCAGCCAGATAACTAGCACCGGGGAGCTGTTTTTT.

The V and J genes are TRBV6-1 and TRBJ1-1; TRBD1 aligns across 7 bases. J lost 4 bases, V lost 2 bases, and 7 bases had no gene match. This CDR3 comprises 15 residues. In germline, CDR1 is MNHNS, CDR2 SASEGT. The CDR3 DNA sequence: TGTGCCAGCAGTGAATTTAGGACAGGAAGCACTGAAGCTTTCTTT. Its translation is CASSEFRTGSTEAFF.

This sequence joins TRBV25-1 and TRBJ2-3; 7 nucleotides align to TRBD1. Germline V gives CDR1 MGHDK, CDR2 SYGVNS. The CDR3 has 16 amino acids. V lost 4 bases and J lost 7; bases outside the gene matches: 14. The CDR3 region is CASSAAGTDHIYTQYF. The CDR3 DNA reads TGTGCCAGCAGTGCTGCCGGGACAGATCACATTTATACGCAGTATTTT. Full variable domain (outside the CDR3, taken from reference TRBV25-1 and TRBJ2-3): EADIYQTPRYLVIGTGKKITLECSQTMGHDKMYWYQQDPGMELHLIHYSYGVNSTEKGDLSSESTVSRIRTEHFPLTLESARPSHTSQYLCASSAAGTDHIYTQYFGPGTRLTVL.

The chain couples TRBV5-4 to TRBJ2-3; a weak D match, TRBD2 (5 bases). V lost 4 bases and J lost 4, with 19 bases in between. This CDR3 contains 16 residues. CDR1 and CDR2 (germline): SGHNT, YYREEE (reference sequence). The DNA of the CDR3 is TGTGCCAGCAGCGGGCCCCCTAGCTACAGCGCAGATACGCAGTATTTT. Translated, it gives CASSGPPSYSADTQYF.

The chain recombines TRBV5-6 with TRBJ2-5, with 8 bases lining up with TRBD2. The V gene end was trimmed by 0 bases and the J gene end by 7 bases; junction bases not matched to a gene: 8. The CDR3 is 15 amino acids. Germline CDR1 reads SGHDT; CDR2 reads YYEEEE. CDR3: CASSLAGRAPLTQYF. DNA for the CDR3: TGTGCCAGCAGCTTGGCCGGGAGGGCTCCATTGACCCAGTACTTC.